These 31 T cell receptor beta chains were sequenced from one sample in a study of beta chain features in type 1 diabetes. Expressed TCRB transcripts got sequenced, as all isolated RNA was reverse transcribed. TCRdb's table, derived via immunoSEQ multiplex PCR, lists solely in-frame clones and lacks some. Of about 27,000 clones listed, approximately 55% are singletons. Findings and limits, study-wide: When Type 1 diabetes patients were examined, their TCRB CDR3s proved moderately but significantly shorter in all four CD4+ subsets.

Which antigens these TCRs recognize remains unknown. Sequencing was carried out using Tregs from blood. These TCRs come from a woman aged 18-30 years with type 1 diabetes.

The chain joins TRBV11-2 to TRBJ2-7; 7 bases map to TRBD2. CDR3 size: 15 residues. V was clipped by 2 bases and J by 4 bases; unmatched bases: 8. CDR1 is SGHAT, CDR2 FQNNGV, per germline. The CDR3 sequence is CASSLSSGNKYEQYV. The CDR3 DNA follows: TGTGCCAGCAGCTTATCTAGCGGAAACAAATACGAGCAGTACGTC.

The chain uses TRBV4-2 and TRBJ2-7; TRBD2 might be the D (5 bases). V shed 0 bases and J shed 3 bases, with 12 bases lying between them. The germline V gene has CDR1 LGHNA and CDR2 YNFKEQ. The CDR3 covers 15 residues. CDR3 in amino acids: CASSQDQYSVYEQYF. The CDR3 DNA follows: TGTGCCAGCAGCCAAGATCAGTATAGCGTCTACGAGCAGTACTTC.

The V gene is TRBV18, the J gene TRBJ2-5; 8 nucleotides line up with TRBD2. Germline trimming cut 1 base from V and 5 bases from J; bases unmatched to any gene: 12. The CDR3 has 17 amino acids. Germline V lookup: CDR1 KGHSH, CDR2 LQKENI. The DNA of the CDR3 is TGTGCCAGCTCACCACTCTCCGGGAGGGCCCCCAGGGAGACCCAGTACTTC. Its protein product is CASSPLSGRAPRETQYF.

The chain recombines TRBV5-1 with TRBJ2-1; D might be TRBD1 (6 bases). Germline-derived CDR1 and CDR2 are SGHRS and YFSETQ. The CDR3 consists of 15 residues. The V and J ends lost 4 bases and 2 bases respectively, with 13 bases between them. The CDR3: CASSPTGTAYNEQFF. CDR3 coding DNA: TGCGCCAGCAGCCCAACAGGGACGGCCTACAATGAGCAGTTCTTC.

The chain joins TRBV28 to TRBJ1-2; D not resolved. Germline assignment: CDR1 MDHEN and CDR2 SYDVKM. V was trimmed by 5 bases and J by 1 base, leaving 5 bases between them. This CDR3 is built from 12 residues. Written as DNA, the CDR3 is TGTGCCAGCAGTCCCGGTAACTATGGCTACACCTTC. Protein product: CASSPGNYGYTF.

This clone was picked up a small number of times. The genes are TRBV28 and TRBJ2-4; maybe TRBD2 (5 bases). V lost 2 bases and J lost 0, with 11 bases in between. Germline V gives CDR1 MDHEN, CDR2 SYDVKM. There are 16 residues in the CDR3. The CDR3 protein is CASSLHTSLAKNIQYF. CDR3 sequence (DNA): TGTGCCAGCAGTTTACACACTAGTCTAGCCAAAAACATTCAGTACTTC.

The V and J genes are TRBV29-1 and TRBJ2-3; D uncertain. Germline V gives CDR1 SQVTM, CDR2 ANQGSEA. V was clipped by 1 base and J by 9 bases, with 5 bases between them. The CDR3 runs to 10 residues. In DNA form, the CDR3 reads TGCAGCGTTGAAGCTATCACGCAGTATTTT. As protein: CSVEAITQYF.

In DNA, the CDR3 is TGCGCCAGCACCACACGACTATACGGGATGGGGTATCTTTGTACTGAAGCTTTCTTT. Encoded protein: CASTTRLYGMGYLCTEAFF. The rearrangement uses TRBV23-1 and TRBJ1-1; no firm D call. TRBV23-1 is noted as an ORF with a role that remains uncertain. V gave up 7 bases and J gave up 5 bases, with 32 bases separating them. There are 19 residues in the CDR3.

This chain connects TRBV30 to TRBJ2-3, with 11 bases matching TRBD1. Looked up from germline, CDR1 is GTSNPN and CDR2 is SVGIG (reference sequence). The CDR3 runs 17 residues. The trim removed 5 bases at V and 2 bases at J, leaving 12 bases unmatched. CDR3 nucleotides: TGTGCCTGGCAGCAACTTCCGGGACAGGGGGACACAGATACGCAGTATTTT. It encodes CAWQQLPGQGDTDTQYF.

The chain combines TRBV9 with TRBJ1-2, with D tentatively TRBD1 (6 bases). CDR1 SGDLS and CDR2 YYNGEE come from the germline V gene. Trimming cost V 4 bases and J 4 bases, with 14 bases left between them. The length of the CDR3 is 14 residues. CDR3 amino acids: CASSSYPDSYGYTF. The CDR3 DNA reads TGTGCCAGCAGCTCTTACCCGGACAGCTATGGCTACACCTTC.

V is TRBV18 and J is TRBJ1-1, with 10 positions matching TRBD1. CDR3 size: 15 residues. Germline lookup yields CDR1 KGHSH and CDR2 LQKENI. Germline trimming cut 3 bases from V and 1 base from J; bases unmatched to any gene: 2. CDR3 amino acids: CASSPGQGTNTEAFF. The CDR3 DNA sequence: TGTGCCAGCTCACCGGGACAGGGGACGAACACTGAAGCTTTCTTT. The full variable domain, completed using reference TRBV18 and TRBJ1-1, is NAGVMQNPRHLVRRRGQEARLRCSPMKGHSHVYWYRQLPEEGLKFMVYLQKENIIDESGMPKERFSAEFPKEGPSILRIQQVVRGDSAAYFCASSPGQGTNTEAFFGQGTRLTVV.

This clone was counted only a few times. The chain combines TRBV2 with TRBJ1-4; D unclear. The V end lost 3 bases, the J end lost 12 bases, and 8 bases lay between the germline ends. The CDR3 contains 11 residues. The germline V gene encodes CDR1 SNHLY and CDR2 FYNNEI. The CDR3: CASSDQVELFF. The CDR3 DNA is TGTGCCAGCAGTGACCAAGTAGAACTGTTTTTT.

This rearrangement joins TRBV7-9 to TRBJ1-1, with a possible D match to TRBD1 (5 bases). CDR1 and CDR2 from the germline V gene are SEHNR and FQNEAQ (reference sequence). The V gene lost 0 bases and the J gene lost 7 bases, with 9 bases spanning the gap. The CDR3 has 13 amino acids. As DNA, the CDR3 is TGTGCCAGCAGCTTAGCTATAGGGGTTGAAGCTTTCTTT. This sequence encodes CASSLAIGVEAFF.

This clone was recorded a few times. The chain has TRBV30 and TRBJ2-3, with 8 bases lining up with TRBD2. Germline V gives CDR1 GTSNPN, CDR2 SVGIG (reference sequence). The ends lost 4 bases at V and 4 bases at J; junction bases unmatched: 10. The CDR3 totals 15 residues. For the CDR3, the DNA is TGTGCCTGGACCGAGAGCGGGAGACGGTCAGATACGCAGTATTTT. This codes for CAWTESGRRSDTQYF.

The chain uses TRBV6-5 and TRBJ2-5, with TRBD2 as a possible D gene (6 bases). Trimming shortened V by 4 bases and J by 4 bases, and 13 bases separated the two germline ends. Germline-derived CDR1 and CDR2 are MNHEY and SVGAGI. The length of the CDR3 is 14 residues. This CDR3 is CASSSLGLGETQYF. The DNA for the CDR3 is TGTGCCAGCAGTTCCCTGGGACTTGGAGAGACCCAGTACTTC.

The chain employs TRBV4-2 and TRBJ2-5, with TRBD1 matching 9 bases. CDR1 and CDR2 from the germline V gene are LGHNA and YNFKEQ. The length of the CDR3 is 14 residues. V shed 5 bases and J 2 bases; nucleotides not matched to a gene: 3. The CDR3 loop is CASSYGQGQETQYF. For the CDR3, the DNA is TGTGCCAGCAGCTACGGACAGGGGCAAGAGACCCAGTACTTC.

The genes are TRBV7-2 and TRBJ2-3; 13 nucleotides match TRBD2. This CDR3 spans 16 amino acids. Trimming removed 7 bases from V and 0 bases from J; junction bases left unmatched: 4. Germline V gene lookup returns CDR1 SGHTA and CDR2 FQGNSA. The DNA of the CDR3 is TGTGCCAGCAAGGGACTAGCGGGAAGAAGCACAGATACGCAGTATTTT. Its protein is CASKGLAGRSTDTQYF.

The V gene is TRBV30, the J gene TRBJ1-1, with a tentative D call TRBD1 (5 bases). The CDR3 length is 15 residues. V dropped 2 bases and J dropped 2 bases, with 15 bases sitting between them. Per germline, CDR1 GTSNPN and CDR2 SVGIG (reference sequence). The CDR3 spells CAWSSLGGVNTEAFF. Written as DNA, the CDR3 is TGTGCCTGGAGTTCCCTCGGGGGGGTTAACACTGAAGCTTTCTTT.

This clone was detected a few times. The chain employs TRBV19 and TRBJ1-2, with 8 positions matching TRBD1. Germline V lookup: CDR1 LNHDA, CDR2 SQIVND (reference sequence). V was pared by 11 bases and J by 5 bases, with 10 bases of the junction left unmatched. The length of the CDR3 is 13 residues. The CDR3 nucleotides read TGTGCCGCTGCCGGGACAGGCGGGTATGGCTACACCTTC. This gives the protein CAAAGTGGYGYTF. Using reference TRBV19 and TRBJ1-2 for the parts outside the CDR3, the full variable domain is DGGITQSPKYLFRKEGQNVTLSCEQNLNHDAMYWYRQDPGQGLRLIYYSQIVNDFQKGDIAEGYSVSREKKESFPLTVTSAQKNPTAFYLCAAAGTGGYGYTFGSGTRLTVV.

V gene TRBV5-1 combines with J gene TRBJ2-3, with D possibly matching TRBD1 (5 bases). The germline V gene encodes CDR1 SGHRS and CDR2 YFSETQ. CDR3 size: 15 residues. V lost 4 bases and J lost 0, with 12 bases in between. The CDR3 loop is CASSLQGTSTDTQYF. The CDR3 nucleotides read TGCGCCAGCAGCCTTCAGGGAACAAGCACAGATACGCAGTATTTT.

This clone appeared a few times. V usage is TRBV11-2 and J usage is TRBJ2-2; 10 positions agree with TRBD2. Germline CDR1 is SGHAT and CDR2 is FQNNGV. V lost 5 bases to trimming and J lost 6 bases; unmatched junction nucleotides: 12. The CDR3 runs to 17 residues. The CDR3 DNA reads TGTGCCAGCAGCCATACGGGACTAGCGAGCGGACCCGGGGAGCTGTTTTTT. Encoded protein: CASSHTGLASGPGELFF.

This clone was picked up a small number of times. The rearrangement links TRBV2 to TRBJ2-1; D uncertain. CDR1 is SNHLY and CDR2 is FYNNEI in the germline V gene. Between the trimmed V and J ends, which lost 3 bases and 5 bases, there was a span of 14 bases. The CDR3 totals 15 residues. The CDR3 DNA sequence: TGTGCCAGCAGTGATGTGGGTGCGGATAACAATGAGCAGTTCTTC. Protein product: CASSDVGADNNEQFF.

The gene calls are TRBV27 and TRBJ1-2; 7 nucleotides align to TRBD1. The CDR3 is 15 residues long. J lost 8 bases, V lost 5 bases, and 14 bases had no gene match. In germline, CDR1 is MNHEY, CDR2 SMNVEV (reference sequence). CDR3: CASSLEPGGLGGYTF. The CDR3 bases are TGTGCCAGCAGTCTTGAACCAGGGGGTTTAGGGGGCTACACCTTC.

This sequence joins TRBV28 and TRBJ2-1; 9 bases map to TRBD2. V gave up 1 base and J gave up 4 bases; unmatched junction bases: 5. The CDR3 covers 16 residues. Germline lookup yields CDR1 MDHEN and CDR2 SYDVKM. CDR3 residues: CASSLFSGSEYNEQFF. DNA of the CDR3: TGTGCCAGCAGTTTATTTAGCGGGAGTGAGTACAATGAGCAGTTCTTC.

This clone turned up a few times. The chain has TRBV27 and TRBJ2-5, with TRBD1 identical over 7 bases. Germline CDR1 is MNHEY and CDR2 is SMNVEV (reference sequence). V dropped 5 bases and J dropped 5; count of bases not matched to a gene: 5. The CDR3 consists of 13 residues. CDR3 residues: CASSTTGRETQYF. CDR3 in DNA: TGTGCCAGCAGTACGACAGGGCGGGAGACCCAGTACTTC.

This rearrangement joins TRBV7-9 to TRBJ2-7, with D uncertain. The CDR3 length is 12 residues. The germline V gene encodes CDR1 SEHNR and CDR2 FQNEAQ (reference sequence). V dropped 6 bases and J dropped 2 bases, with 8 bases sitting between them. The CDR3 DNA follows: TGTGCCAGCAGTCGTGAGGCCTACGAGCAGTACTTC. The encoded protein is CASSREAYEQYF. Combining the CDR3 with reference TRBV7-9 and TRBJ2-7 gives the whole variable domain DTGVSQNPRHKITKRGQNVTFRCDPISEHNRLYWYRQTLGQGPEFLTYFQNEAQLEKSRLLSDRFSAERPKGSFSTLEIQRTEQGDSAMYLCASSREAYEQYFGPGTRLTVT.

This chain links TRBV7-8 with TRBJ2-5; D possibly corresponds to TRBD2 (6 bases). The germline V gene encodes CDR1 SGHVS and CDR2 FQNEAQ. CDR3 length: 14 residues. V lost 3 bases, J lost 5 bases, and 13 bases lay in between. The CDR3 region is CASSLGEREETQYF. Written as DNA, the CDR3 is TGTGCCAGCAGCTTGGGGGAACGGGAGGAGACCCAGTACTTC.

This clone was detected only a few times. The chain uses TRBV27 and TRBJ2-7; 9 nucleotides agree with TRBD1. Germline V gene data show CDR1 as MNHEY and CDR2 as SMNVEV (reference sequence). The CDR3 is made up of 17 amino acids. V shed 6 bases and J 5 bases; nucleotides not matched to a gene: 17. The CDR3: CASSPQGGTGNWDEQYF. CDR3 in DNA: TGTGCCAGCAGCCCGCAGGGAGGGACAGGGAATTGGGACGAGCAGTACTTC.

The CDR3 protein is CASSQSGTGNNEQFF. CDR3 nucleotide sequence: TGCGCCAGCAGCCAGTCGGGGACAGGAAACAATGAGCAGTTCTTC. V and J are TRBV4-1 and TRBJ2-1; 8 bases fit TRBD1. This CDR3 spans 15 amino acids. Trimming at V came to 3 bases and at J to 5 bases, leaving 6 bases not matched to a gene. Germline V gene sequence: CDR1 MGHRA, CDR2 YSYEKL.

The chain links TRBV6-5 to TRBJ1-1; perhaps TRBD1 as D (5 bases). CDR1 and CDR2 (germline): MNHEY, SVGAGI. V lost 8 bases, J lost 4 bases, and 17 bases lay in between. The CDR3 sequence is 14 residues long. DNA for the CDR3: TGTGCCAGCCTGCGTAGGGGAATGTCCACTGAAGCTTTCTTT. Translating it yields CASLRRGMSTEAFF.

The V gene is TRBV5-1, the J gene TRBJ2-2; 16 bases agree with TRBD2. CDR3 length equals 16 residues. V gave up 4 bases and J gave up 6 bases; unmatched junction bases: 3. Germline V lookup: CDR1 SGHRS, CDR2 YFSETQ. As DNA, the CDR3 is TGCGCCAGCAGCGCTGGGACTAGCGGGAGGGCCGGGGAGCTGTTTTTT. Translating it yields CASSAGTSGRAGELFF.